The 26 T cell receptor beta chains reported below all come from one sample, sequenced in a study of T-cell memory formation after mild COVID-19. MiXCR, run by TCRdb on the 5' RACE reads, gives a single entry per CDR3 protein. The table includes hundreds of thousands of distinct CDR3 sequences, roughly 20% detected once. The sample consisted of PBMCs or a T cell subset sorted from them (not recorded which). These receptors all come from an adult woman who had mild COVID-19 (a few samples of this study predate the infection). Cell type and time point are not known.

V is TRBV7-9 and J is TRBJ1-2, with D possibly being TRBD1 (5 bases). V lost 7 bases to trimming and J lost 8 bases, with 17 bases between them. Germline V CDR1 and CDR2: SEHNR, FQNEAQ (reference sequence). CDR3 size: 13 residues. The CDR3 loop reads CASIGGTGGGYTF. The CDR3 DNA reads as TGTGCCAGCATAGGTGGTACAGGCGGGGGCTACACCTTC.

This chain uses TRBV29-1 with TRBJ1-2, with a weak D call TRBD1 (5 bases). The CDR3 extends over 15 amino acids. Germline lookup yields CDR1 SQVTM and CDR2 ANQGSEA. V was shortened by 0 bases and J by 3 bases, with 14 bases between the two germline ends. The CDR3 region is CSVEDRSDRHYGYTF. The CDR3 DNA is TGCAGCGTTGAAGATAGGTCCGACAGACACTATGGCTACACCTTC.

CDR3 in DNA: TGTGCCAGTAACACGGTGGGACAAGATGGCTACACCTTC. Encoded protein: CASNTVGQDGYTF. The chain is built from TRBV19 and TRBJ1-2; D may be TRBD1 (6 bases). V lost 7 bases, J lost 6 bases, and 15 bases lay in between. CDR1 is LNHDA, CDR2 SQIVND, per germline (reference sequence). The CDR3 spans 13 residues.

This clonotype was found a few times. V gene TRBV12-3 or TRBV12-4 combines with J gene TRBJ2-3; no reliable D call. The CDR3 is 11 residues long. V shed 5 bases and J shed 7 bases, with 7 bases lying between them. This CDR3 reads CASSLSYTQYF. The DNA for the CDR3 is TGTGCCAGCAGTCTATCGTATACGCAGTATTTT.

The chain joins TRBV2 to TRBJ1-1; TRBD1 is a possible D gene (6 bases). Germline V gene data show CDR1 as SNHLY and CDR2 as FYNNEI. Trimming left V 8 bases short and J 5 bases short, with 12 bases between. The CDR3 contains 12 residues. CDR3 region: CASGQMETEAFF. CDR3 DNA sequence: TGTGCCAGCGGACAGATGGAGACTGAAGCTTTCTTT.

The sample holds many counts of this clonotype. The J gene is TRBJ2-1, the V gene TRBV4-2; 10 bases align to TRBD2. The germline gives CDR1 LGHNA, CDR2 YNFKEQ. The V and J ends lost 1 base and 5 bases, in that order; junction bases with no gene match: 5. The CDR3 covers 16 residues. The CDR3 region is CASSQGPSGGDNEQFF. CDR3 DNA sequence: TGTGCCAGCAGCCAAGGGCCCAGCGGGGGGGACAATGAGCAGTTCTTC.

The chain has TRBV19 and TRBJ2-7; 11 bases agree with TRBD1. The CDR3 length is 15 residues. CDR1 is LNHDA, CDR2 SQIVND, per germline (reference sequence). V was clipped by 4 bases and J by 3 bases; unmatched bases: 5. The CDR3 protein is CASSTWDRGIYEQYF. The CDR3 region has the DNA TGTGCCAGTAGTACTTGGGACAGGGGGATCTACGAGCAGTACTTC.

The chain recombines TRBV7-9 with TRBJ2-7; D call uncertain. Germline CDR1 SEHNR, CDR2 FQNEAQ (reference sequence). CDR3 size: 8 residues. Trimming took 5 bases from V and 11 from J, leaving 4 bases between them. The DNA for the CDR3 is TGTGCCAGCAGCCCTGAGTACTTC. Residues: CASSPEYF.

This clonotype was found many times. This chain connects TRBV20-1 to TRBJ2-7; 7 bases fit TRBD2. CDR1 is DFQATT and CDR2 is SNEGSKA in the germline V gene (reference sequence). V gave up 3 bases and J gave up 0 bases; unmatched junction bases: 5. The CDR3 totals 14 residues. The CDR3 reads CSASGGGTSYEQYF. The CDR3 DNA sequence: TGCAGTGCTAGCGGCGGGGGAACCTCCTACGAGCAGTACTTC.

This clonotype was detected only a few times. V is TRBV5-1 and J is TRBJ1-1; 9 nucleotides line up with TRBD1. The junction had 17 bases not matched to a gene; V was cut back by 1 base and J by 10 bases. Germline V lookup: CDR1 SGHRS, CDR2 YFSETQ. The CDR3 runs 17 residues. The CDR3 region has the DNA TGCGCCAGCAGCTTGTACTCCCCGGGACAGGGTAGTTCGGGAGCTTTCTTT. It translates to CASSLYSPGQGSSGAFF. Variable domain in full (rest from reference TRBV5-1 and TRBJ1-1): KAGVTQTPRYLIKTRGQQVTLSCSPISGHRSVSWYQQTPGQGLQFLFEYFSETQRNKGNFPGRFSGRQFSNSRSEMNVSTLELGDSALYLCASSLYSPGQGSSGAFFGQGTRLTVV.

In this sample, this clonotype turned up a few times. CDR3 loop: CASSLDRASAKLFF. The CDR3 coding sequence is TGTGCCAGCAGCCTGGACAGGGCCAGTGCAAAACTGTTTTTT. This sequence joins TRBV11-2 and TRBJ1-4, with TRBD1 identical over 8 bases. V trimming: 5 bases; J trimming: 10 bases; junction bases outside the gene matches: 9. The CDR3 runs to 14 residues. The V gene's germline CDR1 is SGHAT and CDR2 FQNNGV.

V and J are TRBV19 and TRBJ2-7, with D possibly TRBD2 on 6 matching bases. The germline V and J ends were trimmed by 4 bases and 5 bases, with 15 bases remaining between them. The CDR3 is 14 residues long. Germline V gene lookup returns CDR1 LNHDA and CDR2 SQIVND (reference sequence). CDR3 in DNA: TGTGCCAGTAGTAACAGCGGGCGTACCCACGAGCAGTACTTC. It is translated as CASSNSGRTHEQYF. The full variable domain, in which reference TRBV19 and TRBJ2-7 provide the parts outside the CDR3, is DGGITQSPKYLFRKEGQNVTLSCEQNLNHDAMYWYRQDPGQGLRLIYYSQIVNDFQKGDIAEGYSVSREKKESFPLTVTSAQKNPTAFYLCASSNSGRTHEQYFGPGTRLTVT.

A few counts support this clonotype. The gene calls are TRBV20-1 and TRBJ1-3; TRBD1 matches at 9 bases. This CDR3 spans 15 amino acids. The germline CDR1 and CDR2 sequences are DFQATT and SNEGSKA (reference sequence). V was clipped by 6 bases and J by 4 bases; unmatched bases: 10. The DNA of the CDR3 is TGCAGTGCCCCCATTACAGGGGGCGGAGGAAACACCATATATTTT. This encodes CSAPITGGGGNTIYF.

This rearrangement joins TRBV7-9 to TRBJ1-1; D is ambiguous. This CDR3 spans 15 amino acids. Germline lookup yields CDR1 SEHNR and CDR2 FQNEAQ (reference sequence). Trimming left V 1 base short and J 2 bases short, with 11 bases between. The CDR3 sequence: CASSLVSHPNTEAFF. The CDR3 DNA sequence: TGTGCCAGCAGCTTAGTCTCGCACCCCAACACTGAAGCTTTCTTT.

The chain joins TRBV6-5 to TRBJ2-2, with unresolved D. This CDR3 has 13 amino acids. Germline loops: CDR1 MNHEY, CDR2 SVGAGI. V lost 1 base to trimming and J lost 4 bases, with 4 bases between them. The CDR3 is CASSYFGTGELFF. The CDR3, as DNA: TGTGCCAGCAGTTACTTCGGCACCGGGGAGCTGTTTTTT.

This clonotype was picked up a small number of times. The chain links TRBV5-6 to TRBJ1-1; D is ambiguous. This CDR3 has 11 residues. Between the trimmed V and J ends, which lost 0 bases and 7 bases, there was a span of 4 bases. The germline gives CDR1 SGHDT, CDR2 YYEEEE. CDR3 in amino acids: CASSLDIEAFF. CDR3 nucleotide sequence: TGTGCCAGCAGCTTGGACATTGAAGCTTTCTTT.

This clonotype showed up just once. V and J are TRBV7-2 and TRBJ2-3; TRBD1 matches at 10 bases. The junction had 5 bases not matched to a gene; V was cut back by 5 bases and J by 3 bases. The germline V gene encodes CDR1 SGHTA and CDR2 FQGNSA. The CDR3 runs to 15 residues. CDR3 sequence (DNA): TGTGCCAGCAGCCGAGACAGGGGGCGTACAGATACGCAGTATTTT. Protein sequence: CASSRDRGRTDTQYF. The complete variable domain, with remaining parts taken from reference TRBV7-2 and TRBJ2-3, reads GAGVSQSPSNKVTEKGKDVELRCDPISGHTALYWYRQSLGQGLEFLIYFQGNSAPDKSGLPSDRFSAERTGGSVSTLTIQRTQQEDSAVYLCASSRDRGRTDTQYFGPGTRLTVL.

This clonotype was counted between two and nine times. The V gene is TRBV18, the J gene TRBJ2-1; 7 bases line up with TRBD2. Germline CDR1 and CDR2: KGHSH and LQKENI. The CDR3 has 14 residues. J lost 8 bases, V lost 2 bases, and 6 bases had no gene match. CDR3 sequence reads: CASSPSLGRDEQFF. For the CDR3, the DNA is TGTGCCAGCTCACCATCTCTGGGGAGGGATGAGCAGTTCTTC. Supplemented by reference TRBV18 and TRBJ2-1, the full variable domain reads NAGVMQNPRHLVRRRGQEARLRCSPMKGHSHVYWYRQLPEEGLKFMVYLQKENIIDESGMPKERFSAEFPKEGPSILRIQQVVRGDSAAYFCASSPSLGRDEQFFGPGTRLTVL.

This chain joins TRBV11-2 and TRBJ1-4; no definite D call. There are 15 residues in the CDR3. V was trimmed by 5 bases and J by 8 bases, leaving 18 bases between them. Germline V CDR1 and CDR2: SGHAT, FQNNGV. CDR3 bases: TGTGCCAGCAGCCTCGCCCGAGTCCTTGGGGAAAAACTGTTTTTT. It yields the protein CASSLARVLGEKLFF.

This clonotype was detected a few times. The chain joins TRBV10-3 to TRBJ1-1, with 8 bases aligning to TRBD1. The V gene end was trimmed by 7 bases and the J gene end by 3 bases; junction bases not matched to a gene: 4. CDR3 length: 13 amino acids. Per germline, CDR1 ENHRY and CDR2 SYGVKD. CDR3 DNA: TGTGCCATCACAGGGACAGGATACACTGAAGCTTTCTTT. This translates into CAITGTGYTEAFF.

This clonotype was seen a handful of times. The CDR3 reads CASSLSTGASIYEQYF. In DNA, the CDR3 is TGCGCCAGCAGCTTGTCCACTGGGGCCTCCATCTACGAGCAGTACTTC. The genes are TRBV5-1 and TRBJ2-7, with a tentative D call TRBD1 (5 bases). The CDR3 is made up of 16 amino acids. V was cut by 1 base and J by 3 bases, with 17 bases left in between. In germline, CDR1 is SGHRS, CDR2 YFSETQ.

This clonotype was picked up many times. This rearrangement joins TRBV7-3 to TRBJ2-3; possible D gene TRBD1, 6 bases. The CDR3 extends over 16 amino acids. Germline CDR1 reads SGHTA; CDR2 reads FQGTGA. Trimming stripped 5 bases from V and 2 bases from J, with 17 bases between. The CDR3 is CASSIQGRTDTDTQYF. In nucleotides, the CDR3 is TGTGCCAGCAGCATTCAGGGACGGACAGACACAGATACGCAGTATTTT.

This chain joins TRBV6-6 and TRBJ1-1, with D unresolved. The V end was cut by 5 bases, the J end by 3 bases, with 10 bases between. This CDR3 comprises 13 residues. CDR1 is MNHNY and CDR2 is SVGAGI in the germline V gene (reference sequence). CDR3 sequence: CASSDGRDTEAFF. In nucleotides, the CDR3 is TGTGCCAGCAGTGACGGACGGGACACTGAAGCTTTCTTT.

Only a few counts were recorded for this clonotype. V and J are TRBV30 and TRBJ2-7, with a possible D match to TRBD2 (5 bases). This CDR3 contains 15 residues. The germline V and J ends were trimmed by 5 bases and 3 bases, with 20 bases remaining between them. CDR1 GTSNPN and CDR2 SVGIG come from the germline V gene (reference sequence). CDR3 sequence (DNA): TGTGCCTGGGGATATGTCGGACGCGGGCTCTACGAGCAGTACTTC. Its protein product is CAWGYVGRGLYEQYF.

This chain links TRBV3-1 with TRBJ2-7; 11 bases are a match to TRBD2. The CDR3 totals 14 residues. Trimming took 5 bases from V and 6 from J; bases not matched to a gene: 6. Germline V gives CDR1 LGHDT, CDR2 YNNKEL (reference sequence). CDR3 amino acids: CASSALAGEAEQYF. Written as DNA, the CDR3 is TGTGCCAGCAGCGCACTAGCGGGAGAAGCCGAGCAGTACTTC.

Ten or more counts support this clonotype. The chain combines TRBV27 with TRBJ2-1; 8 bases are a match to TRBD2. The V segment lost 4 bases and the J segment 1 base; nucleotides outside the gene matches: 3. The germline gives CDR1 MNHEY, CDR2 SMNVEV (reference sequence). This CDR3 has 15 residues. The CDR3 DNA reads as TGTGCCAGCAGTTCCGGGACTAGTTCCTACAATGAGCAGTTCTTC. Translation gives CASSSGTSSYNEQFF.